This TCR beta chain was recorded in a study of preoperative IRX-2 immunotherapy in early breast cancer. Treatment: preoperative locoregional IRX-2 cytokine immunotherapy. This phase Ib study tested locoregional IRX-2 cytokine immunotherapy given before surgery. This CDR3 has 14 amino acids. With 4 bases removed from V and 4 bases from J, the gap between germline ends came to 14 bases. From germline, CDR1 is SGHRS and CDR2 YFSETQ. Sequencing was performed with immunoSEQ multiplex PCR; in TCRdb, only in-frame clones are kept and a portion is missing. The repertoire holds about 98,000 clones, with 86% as singletons.

Sequencing used tumor tissue, obtained after IRX-2 immunotherapy. The rearrangement joins TRBV5-1 to TRBJ2-5; possibly TRBD1 or TRBD2 for D (5 bases each). The sequence was collected from a human donor with breast cancer. The CDR3 region has the DNA TGCGCCAGCAGCCGCCGGGACCCCCCAGAGACCCAGTACTTC. Translating gives CASSRRDPPETQYF.